The clone carrying this T cell receptor (beta chain) occurred a few times. What it recognizes is unknown. According to the study, TCR beta libraries were built with iRepertoire HTBI primers and CDR3-region Arm-PCR. A single record per CDR3 protein comes from TCRdb applying MiXCR to the multiplex PCR reads. The repertoire consists of hundreds of thousands of distinct CDR3 sequences, with less than 25% occurring once and the leading ten covering roughly 8%. Specified time point: persistent/refractory GD, antithyroid drugs over 5 years with positive TRAb. After RNA was extracted from PBMCs, the TCR library was made from it. Each of the patients was recruited from an endocrinology department situated in Xi'an, China. From each patient, around 8.9 milliliters of peripheral blood was drawn and collected into an EDTA anticoagulant tube. This CDR3 has 13 amino acids. The V end was cut by 0 bases, the J end by 11 bases, with 11 bases between. Germline V CDR1 and CDR2: MNHEY, SVGAGI.

The record originates from a study of regulatory T cells in long-lasting Graves disease. The wider study: To qualify as persistent, Graves' disease required over 5 years of antithyroid drugs with positive TSH receptor antibodies. Study findings and constraints: Persistent Graves' patients showed less TCR diversity than newly diagnosed ones.

The chain has TRBV6-5 and TRBJ1-5; no firm D call. Sequenced material: peripheral blood mononuclear cells (PBMCs), taken when the disease was refractory, from a patient treated with antithyroid drugs. This sequence was found in a female donor with Graves disease. CDR3 sequence: CASSYSLNLAQHF. In DNA, the CDR3 is TGTGCCAGCAGTTACTCCCTAAACCTGGCCCAGCATTTT.